This T cell receptor beta chain was obtained from a study of response to subunit inactivated influenza vaccine. This clonotype was seen a few times. Its matching antigen is unknown. The V end lost 11 bases, the J end lost 4 bases, and 18 bases lay between the germline ends. The CDR3 length is 14 residues. Looked up from germline, CDR1 is MNHNS and CDR2 is SASEGT. Study conclusions and caveats: Only a handful of new T cells, the authors suggested, are recruited with each seasonal influenza vaccination.

Via MiXCR, TCRdb re-called the RT-PCR reads, giving one row per CDR3 protein. The sample yields 150,000 to 200,000 distinct CDR3 sequences, around 8.8% seen once. V and J are TRBV6-1 and TRBJ1-3; D might be TRBD1 (6 bases). This clonotype originated in a man over 45 who received an inactivated influenza vaccine. The source material was non-naive T cells sorted from PBMCs, sampled on the day of vaccination. The CDR3 region is CASIQGYSGNTIYF. The CDR3 coding sequence is TGTGCCTCTATACAGGGTTATTCCGGAAACACCATATATTTT.